This passage covers 11 T cell receptor beta chains from one sample sequenced in a study of Graves' ophthalmopathy and Graves' hyperthyroidism. Transcripts of RNA were the source for amplifying TCR beta CDR3 regions. RT-PCR was first run with HTBI primers, then multiplex PCR in a second round. TCRdb redid the calling of the multiplex PCR reads with MiXCR, one entry per CDR3 protein. The sample lists hundreds of thousands of distinct CDR3 sequences, approximately 21% occurring once. Sequencing was carried out using peripheral blood. These TCRs come from a woman aged 18-29 years with stable Graves' hyperthyroidism.

This clonotype was detected ten times or more. The chain employs TRBV7-2 and TRBJ1-1, with D possibly matching TRBD1 (5 bases). V lost 1 base and J 5 bases, leaving 14 bases between the germline ends. Looked up from germline, CDR1 is SGHTA and CDR2 is FQGNSA. The CDR3 totals 15 residues. CDR3 loop: CASSLVGQGGTEAFF. DNA of the CDR3: TGTGCCAGCAGCTTAGTAGGGCAGGGAGGGACTGAAGCTTTCTTT.

This clonotype occurred once. V is TRBV28 and J is TRBJ1-2; D may be TRBD1 (6 bases). The CDR3 consists of 15 residues. Per germline, CDR1 MDHEN and CDR2 SYDVKM. Trimming pared 2 bases from V and 3 bases from J, leaving 13 bases between. Here the CDR3 reads CASSLQTGIYYGYTF. CDR3 coding DNA: TGTGCCAGCAGTTTACAAACAGGGATCTACTATGGCTACACCTTC.

The chain combines TRBV7-2 with TRBJ2-7; D possibly corresponds to TRBD2 (6 bases). The CDR3 is 15 amino acids. From germline, CDR1 is SGHTA and CDR2 FQGNSA. The V gene lost 1 base and the J gene lost 0 bases, with 10 bases spanning the gap. CDR3 nucleotides: TGTGCCAGCAGCTTAGGCGGGACGTTCTCCTACGAGCAGTACTTC. Protein sequence: CASSLGGTFSYEQYF.

Many counts were recorded for this clonotype. V gene TRBV10-3 combines with J gene TRBJ1-2; D may be TRBD1 (5 bases). Trimming took 8 bases from V and 2 from J, leaving 15 bases between them. The CDR3 length is 14 residues. Germline V gives CDR1 ENHRY, CDR2 SYGVKD. CDR3 region: CAIWGATSNYGYTF. The CDR3 nucleotides are TGTGCCATCTGGGGCGCGACTTCAAACTATGGCTACACCTTC.

This chain joins TRBV6-5 and TRBJ2-5, with TRBD1 as a possible D gene (5 bases). The CDR3 spans 15 residues. V gave up 2 bases and J gave up 0 bases, with 10 bases separating them. Germline loops: CDR1 MNHEY, CDR2 SVGAGI. The CDR3: CASSYTTANQETQYF. The CDR3 nucleotides are TGTGCCAGCAGTTACACGACAGCCAACCAAGAGACCCAGTACTTC.

In its sample, this clonotype was seen many times. The rearrangement joins TRBV20-1 to TRBJ1-5; D remains unclear. Germline V lookup: CDR1 DFQATT, CDR2 SNEGSKA (reference sequence). The CDR3 consists of 15 residues. V shed 3 bases and J shed 5 bases, with 17 bases lying between them. The CDR3 loop is CSASGERQSDQPQHF. CDR3 nucleotides: TGCAGTGCTAGTGGGGAGCGGCAGTCCGATCAGCCCCAGCATTTT.

This clonotype was seen a few times. The gene calls are TRBV10-3 and TRBJ2-7, with 7 bases that match TRBD1. The CDR3 is made up of 15 amino acids. Germline lookup yields CDR1 ENHRY and CDR2 SYGVKD. The J segment lost 2 bases and the V segment lost 5 bases, leaving 9 bases of the junction unmatched. In DNA, the CDR3 is TGTGCCATCAGTACGCCGGGACAGCTAGCCTACGAGCAGTACTTC. It translates to CAISTPGQLAYEQYF.

This clonotype has ten or more counts. V gene TRBV7-6 combines with J gene TRBJ2-5; D is possibly TRBD1 (6 bases). Trimming stripped 0 bases from V and 2 bases from J, with 13 bases between. CDR1 is SGHVS and CDR2 is FNYEAQ in the germline V gene. The CDR3 loop spans 16 amino acids. CDR3 DNA sequence: TGTGCCAGCAGCTTAGCGCCCCCGGGACATCAAGAGACCCAGTACTTC. Protein product: CASSLAPPGHQETQYF.

This clonotype was observed at least ten times. This sequence joins TRBV30 and TRBJ2-5; D could derive from TRBD1 or TRBD2 (5 bases each). CDR1 is GTSNPN, CDR2 SVGIG, per germline (reference sequence). V was cut by 3 bases and J by 1 base, with 12 bases left in between. This CDR3 is 14 amino acids long. CDR3 nucleotide sequence: TGTGCCTGGAGCCACGGGGCGATCCAAGAGACCCAGTACTTC. Translating gives CAWSHGAIQETQYF.

This clonotype was recorded many times. The rearrangement joins TRBV7-2 to TRBJ2-5; D may be TRBD1 (6 bases). The CDR3 has 15 amino acids. V was clipped by 1 base and J by 5 bases, with 14 bases between them. Germline CDR1 is SGHTA and CDR2 is FQGNSA. CDR3 sequence (DNA): TGTGCCAGCAGCTTAGTGGTCAGGGGAACCGAGACCCAGTACTTC. This codes for CASSLVVRGTETQYF.

This clonotype came up many times. CDR3 region: CASSLTSYGYTF. For the CDR3, the DNA is TGTGCCAGCAGTTTGACCAGCTATGGCTACACCTTC. The chain uses TRBV12-3 or TRBV12-4 and TRBJ1-2; D is uncertain. Deletions cut 3 bases from V and 4 bases from J, with 6 bases between. The CDR3 is 12 residues long.